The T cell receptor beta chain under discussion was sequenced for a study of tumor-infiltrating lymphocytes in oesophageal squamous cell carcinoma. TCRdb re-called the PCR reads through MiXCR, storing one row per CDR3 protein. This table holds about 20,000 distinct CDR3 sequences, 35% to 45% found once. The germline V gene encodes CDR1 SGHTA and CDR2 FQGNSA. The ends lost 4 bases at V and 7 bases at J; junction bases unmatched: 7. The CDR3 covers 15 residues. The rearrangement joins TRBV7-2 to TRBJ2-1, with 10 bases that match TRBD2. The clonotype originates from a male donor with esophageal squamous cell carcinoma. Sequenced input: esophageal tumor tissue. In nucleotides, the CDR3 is TGTGCCAGCAGCTATAAGCGGGGGGGCTGGAATGAGCAGTTCTTC. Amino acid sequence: CASSYKRGGWNEQFF.